A selection of T cell receptor beta chains follows, all from one sample in a study of T cell changes during pregnancy in multiple sclerosis. Sequencing used immunoSEQ multiplex PCR; TCRdb keeps in-frame clones, though not all of them. The data show fewer than 140,000 clones, around 93% seen once. The sample in question was peripheral blood, obtained after pregnancy. The receptors derive from a female donor with multiple sclerosis, enrolled in a pregnancy study. CDR3s include the opening cysteine and the closing phenylalanine or tryptophan. D genes are given only for firm matches. Size tells how often a clone was seen (once, few, many) or the class of an expanded clone, and some rows leave it out.

CDR3: CASSSGTGAGYTF
DNA: TGCGCCAGCAGCTCAGGGACAGGGGCTGGCTACACCTTC
D: TRBD1
J: TRBJ1-2
V: TRBV5-1
size: -

CDR3: CASSLAVARPYEQYF
DNA: TGTGCCAGCAGCTTGGCGGTAGCGCGACCCTACGAGCAGTACTTC
D: -
J: TRBJ2-7
V: TRBV5-5
size: -

CDR3: CASSPAQGYEQYF
DNA: TGTGCCAGCTCACCGGCACAGGGCTACGAGCAGTACTTC
D: -
J: TRBJ2-7
V: TRBV18
size: -

CDR3: CASSQEGWGEQPQHF
DNA: TGCGCCAGCAGCCAAGAAGGATGGGGGGAACAGCCCCAGCATTTT
D: -
J: TRBJ1-5
V: TRBV4-1
size: -

CDR3: CASREGRRVFGYTF
DNA: TGTGCCAGCAGGGAGGGACGCAGGGTTTTTGGCTACACCTTC
D: -
J: TRBJ1-2
V: TRBV6-1
size: -

CDR3: CASSPSGSYEQYF
DNA: TGCGCCAGCAGTCCTAGCGGGAGTTACGAGCAGTACTTC
D: TRBD2
J: TRBJ2-7
V: TRBV10-1
size: -

CDR3: CASSSQGSGELFF
DNA: TGTGCCAGCAGTTCACAGGGGAGCGGGGAGCTGTTTTTT
D: TRBD1
J: TRBJ2-2
V: TRBV28
size: -

CDR3: CASSQGLDPTGYGYTF
DNA: TGCGCCAGCAGCCAAGGACTAGATCCGACGGGCTATGGCTACACCTTC
D: -
J: TRBJ1-2
V: TRBV4-1
size: once

CDR3: CASSPSSYEQYF
DNA: TGTGCCAGCAGCCCTAGCTCCTACGAGCAGTACTTC
D: -
J: TRBJ2-7
V: TRBV7-9
size: once

CDR3: CASSLDGDNVLTF
DNA: TGCGCCAGCAGCTTGGACGGGGACAACGTCCTGACTTTC
D: -
J: TRBJ2-6
V: TRBV5-1
size: -

CDR3: CASSIRDRAKNIQYF
DNA: TGTGCCAGTAGTATAAGGGACAGGGCTAAAAACATTCAGTACTTC
D: TRBD1
J: TRBJ2-4
V: TRBV19
size: -

CDR3: CASSERTAAEETQYF
DNA: TGTGCCAGCAGCGAGCGGACAGCTGCGGAGGAGACCCAGTACTTC
D: -
J: TRBJ2-5
V: TRBV2
size: once

CDR3: CASSLGASGKADTQYF
DNA: TGTGCCAGCAGCCTCGGGGCTAGCGGGAAAGCAGATACGCAGTATTTT
D: TRBD2
J: TRBJ2-3
V: TRBV9
size: -

CDR3: CASSIDSYYGYTF
DNA: TGTGCCAGTAGTATCGACAGTTACTATGGCTACACCTTC
D: -
J: TRBJ1-2
V: TRBV19
size: -

CDR3: CASSQTSGGPSSYNEQFF
DNA: TGCGCCAGCAGCCAAACTAGCGGGGGACCTTCTTCTTACAATGAGCAGTTCTTC
D: TRBD2
J: TRBJ2-1
V: TRBV4-1
size: -

CDR3: CASSPHPGLADQPAYEQYF
DNA: TGTGCCAGCAGCCCTCACCCGGGACTAGCCGACCAGCCTGCCTACGAGCAGTACTTC
D: TRBD2
J: TRBJ2-7
V: TRBV11-1
size: -

CDR3: CASSGRQGEAEAFF
DNA: TGTGCCAGCAGCGGGAGACAGGGGGAGGCTGAAGCTTTCTTT
D: TRBD1
J: TRBJ1-1
V: TRBV5-4
size: -

CDR3: CAWSPPIGRNILFF
DNA: TGTGCCTGGAGTCCCCCGATTGGGCGCAACATACTGTTTTTT
D: -
J: TRBJ1-4
V: TRBV30
size: -

CDR3: CASSEEGIQPQHF
DNA: TGTGCCAGCAGTGAGGAGGGGATCCAGCCCCAGCATTTT
D: -
J: TRBJ1-5
V: TRBV28
size: -

CDR3: CASTPGGLAGGPVYEQYF
DNA: TGTGCCAGCACTCCGGGCGGACTAGCGGGAGGGCCGGTGTACGAGCAGTACTTC
D: TRBD2
J: TRBJ2-7
V: TRBV27
size: -

CDR3: CASSFLAGGLNEQFF
DNA: TGCGCCAGCAGCTTTCTAGCGGGGGGGCTAAATGAGCAGTTCTTC
D: TRBD2
J: TRBJ2-1
V: TRBV5-1
size: -

CDR3: CASSPQTGGGGETQYF
DNA: TGTGCCAGCAGCCCACAGACAGGGGGCGGCGGAGAGACCCAGTACTTC
D: TRBD1
J: TRBJ2-5
V: TRBV11-2
size: -

CDR3: CASSFWRGSTDTQYF
DNA: TGTGCCAGCAGCTTTTGGAGGGGTAGCACAGATACGCAGTATTTT
D: -
J: TRBJ2-3
V: TRBV5-5
size: -

CDR3: CAISGGVGNTIYF
DNA: TGTGCCATCAGTGGTGGAGTTGGAAACACCATATATTTT
D: -
J: TRBJ1-3
V: TRBV10-3
size: -

CDR3: CASSRSGTTGRGYTF
DNA: TGTGCCAGTAGTCGCTCCGGGACAACAGGTCGGGGCTACACCTTC
D: -
J: TRBJ1-2
V: TRBV19
size: -

CDR3: CASSRLAGGRETQYF
DNA: TGCGCCAGCAGTCGACTAGCGGGAGGGAGGGAGACCCAGTACTTC
D: TRBD2
J: TRBJ2-5
V: TRBV5-1
size: -

CDR3: CASSQRGPTGELFF
DNA: TGTGCCAGCAGCCAGCGGGGCCCCACCGGGGAGCTGTTTTTT
D: -
J: TRBJ2-2
V: TRBV14
size: -

CDR3: CASSLSYRQGVSYEQYF
DNA: TGTGCCAGCAGCTTGAGTTACCGACAGGGGGTCTCCTACGAGCAGTACTTC
D: TRBD1
J: TRBJ2-7
V: TRBV5-4
size: -

CDR3: CAWSVPTYSGNTIYF
DNA: TGTGCCTGGAGTGTACCAACCTACTCTGGAAACACCATATATTTT
D: -
J: TRBJ1-3
V: TRBV30
size: -

CDR3: CASSIGRDTQYF
DNA: TGTGCCAGCAGTATCGGGAGGGATACGCAGTATTTT
D: TRBD2
J: TRBJ2-3
V: TRBV27
size: -

CDR3: CASSFGPMGTGELFF
DNA: TGCGCCAGCAGCTTTGGGCCGATGGGCACCGGGGAGCTGTTTTTT
D: -
J: TRBJ2-2
V: TRBV5-1
size: few

CDR3: CASSLATRTYEQYF
DNA: TGTGCCAGCAGCTTAGCGACTAGAACCTACGAGCAGTACTTC
D: -
J: TRBJ2-7
V: TRBV7-9
size: -

CDR3: CSVEEGDEAEKLFF
DNA: TGCAGCGTTGAAGAGGGCGATGAAGCTGAAAAACTGTTTTTT
D: -
J: TRBJ1-4
V: TRBV29-1
size: -

CDR3: CASSIGQRNTEAFF
DNA: TGTGCCAGTAGTATCGGACAGAGGAACACTGAAGCTTTCTTT
D: -
J: TRBJ1-1
V: TRBV19
size: once

CDR3: CASSPSRTDYGYTF
DNA: TGTGCCAGCTCACCATCCAGGACAGACTATGGCTACACCTTC
D: -
J: TRBJ1-2
V: TRBV18
size: once

CDR3: CASSTPTILEYGYTF
DNA: TGTGCCAGTAGTACCCCCACCATCTTGGAGTATGGCTACACCTTC
D: -
J: TRBJ1-2
V: TRBV19
size: -

CDR3: CASTGGPTYNEQFF
DNA: TGTGCCAGCACAGGGGGGCCGACCTACAATGAGCAGTTCTTC
D: -
J: TRBJ2-1
V: TRBV25-1
size: -

CDR3: CASSPRLAGRTDTQYF
DNA: TGTGCCAGCAGTCCGCGACTAGCGGGCCGCACAGATACGCAGTATTTT
D: TRBD2
J: TRBJ2-3
V: TRBV28
size: -

CDR3: CASSRNSGLAGADTQYF
DNA: TGTGCCAGCAGCCGCAACTCGGGACTAGCGGGGGCAGATACGCAGTATTTT
D: TRBD2
J: TRBJ2-3
V: TRBV14
size: -

CDR3: CASSLYGTSGNRDTQYF
DNA: TGCGCCAGCAGCTTATACGGGACTAGCGGGAATCGGGATACGCAGTATTTT
D: TRBD2
J: TRBJ2-3
V: TRBV5-1
size: -

CDR3: CASSRPGRSEAFF
DNA: TGTGCCAGCAGCCGCCCGGGTAGGTCTGAAGCTTTCTTT
D: -
J: TRBJ1-1
V: TRBV5-6
size: -

CDR3: CASSWGTSGGSSYEQYF
DNA: TGCGCCAGCAGCTGGGGGACTAGCGGGGGAAGCTCCTACGAGCAGTACTTC
D: TRBD2
J: TRBJ2-7
V: TRBV5-1
size: -

CDR3: CASTVSGTGMGQPQHF
DNA: TGTGCCAGCACCGTCTCCGGGACAGGGATGGGTCAGCCCCAGCATTTT
D: TRBD1
J: TRBJ1-5
V: TRBV5-6
size: -

CDR3: CASSRGQVKNIQYF
DNA: TGTGCCAGCAGCCGGGGACAAGTCAAAAACATTCAGTACTTC
D: -
J: TRBJ2-4
V: TRBV6-5
size: -

CDR3: CAISESGTVGTEAFF
DNA: TGTGCCATCAGTGAGTCGGGGACAGTGGGCACTGAAGCTTTCTTT
D: TRBD1
J: TRBJ1-1
V: TRBV10-3
size: -

CDR3: CASSVGLGTGAASNYGYTF
DNA: TGTGCCAGCAGTGTTGGTTTGGGGACAGGGGCCGCTAGTAACTATGGCTACACCTTC
D: TRBD1
J: TRBJ1-2
V: TRBV6-1
size: -

CDR3: CASSLGAGDTQYF
DNA: TGTGCCAGCAGCCTGGGAGCTGGGGATACGCAGTATTTT
D: -
J: TRBJ2-3
V: TRBV7-7
size: -

CDR3: CASSESGTGLSQYF
DNA: TGTGCCAGCAGTGAATCGGGGACAGGTCTATCGCAGTACTTC
D: TRBD1
J: TRBJ2-7
V: TRBV6-1
size: -

CDR3: CASSPRPGGPRGTEQFF
DNA: TGTGCCAGCAGCCCAAGGCCGGGAGGGCCGAGGGGAACTGAGCAGTTCTTC
D: TRBD2
J: TRBJ2-1
V: TRBV27
size: -

CDR3: CASSAGTGNQPQHF
DNA: TGTGCCAGCAGCGCCGGGACAGGGAATCAGCCCCAGCATTTT
D: TRBD1
J: TRBJ1-5
V: TRBV9
size: -

CDR3: CASSVGWGGGRDPNTGELFF
DNA: TGTGCCAGCAGCGTAGGTTGGGGAGGCGGGAGGGATCCGAACACCGGGGAGCTGTTTTTT
D: TRBD2
J: TRBJ2-2
V: TRBV9
size: -

CDR3: CASSLGPTLYEQYF
DNA: TGTGCCAGCAGTCTGGGGCCTACCCTCTACGAGCAGTACTTC
D: -
J: TRBJ2-7
V: TRBV2
size: -

CDR3: CASSEALGQGLTEAFF
DNA: TGTGCCAGCAGTGAAGCGCTGGGACAGGGGCTAACTGAAGCTTTCTTT
D: TRBD1
J: TRBJ1-1
V: TRBV2
size: -

CDR3: CASSSGQLNIQYF
DNA: TGTGCCAGCAGTTCGGGACAATTAAACATTCAGTACTTC
D: -
J: TRBJ2-4
V: TRBV27
size: few